A single sample is the source of the 3 T cell receptor beta chains below, sequenced in a study of blood T cell repertoires in COVID-19. Method: immunoSEQ multiplex PCR; TCRdb's copy keeps in-frame clones and lacks some. The table records approximately 290,000 clones, over 75% of them present only once. The source material was PBMCs or T cells enriched from blood (not recorded which). These receptors originate from a woman aged 25 to 39 who had recovered from COVID-19.

This clone was counted only a few times. This rearrangement joins TRBV3-1 (or the pseudogene TRBV3-2) to TRBJ2-2, with 11 bases aligning to TRBD1. Germline values: CDR1 LGHDT, CDR2 YNNKEL (reference sequence). V lost 3 bases and J lost 6; bases outside the gene matches: 6. The CDR3 covers 16 residues. CDR3 amino acids: CASSHLGQGASGELFF. The CDR3 DNA sequence: TGTGCCAGCAGCCATCTCGGACAGGGGGCTTCCGGGGAGCTGTTTTTT.

This chain links TRBV5-1 with TRBJ1-2, with D possibly TRBD1 on 6 matching bases. The CDR3 is made up of 13 amino acids. Germline assignment: CDR1 SGHRS and CDR2 YFSETQ. V lost 0 bases and J lost 7, with 10 bases in between. DNA for the CDR3: TGCGCCAGCAGCTTGGAGGCAGGGGTTGGCTACACCTTC. It specifies CASSLEAGVGYTF.

This chain uses TRBV10-1 with TRBJ2-2, with a possible D match to TRBD1 (5 bases). The CDR3 sequence is 17 residues long. CDR1 is WNHNN, CDR2 SYGVQD, per germline (reference sequence). Between the trimmed V and J ends, which lost 3 bases and 1 base, there was a span of 15 bases. Here the CDR3 DNA reads TGCGCCAGCAGTGATTTTGGCAGGGCTAAGAACACCGGGGAGCTGTTTTTT. Translation gives CASSDFGRAKNTGELFF.